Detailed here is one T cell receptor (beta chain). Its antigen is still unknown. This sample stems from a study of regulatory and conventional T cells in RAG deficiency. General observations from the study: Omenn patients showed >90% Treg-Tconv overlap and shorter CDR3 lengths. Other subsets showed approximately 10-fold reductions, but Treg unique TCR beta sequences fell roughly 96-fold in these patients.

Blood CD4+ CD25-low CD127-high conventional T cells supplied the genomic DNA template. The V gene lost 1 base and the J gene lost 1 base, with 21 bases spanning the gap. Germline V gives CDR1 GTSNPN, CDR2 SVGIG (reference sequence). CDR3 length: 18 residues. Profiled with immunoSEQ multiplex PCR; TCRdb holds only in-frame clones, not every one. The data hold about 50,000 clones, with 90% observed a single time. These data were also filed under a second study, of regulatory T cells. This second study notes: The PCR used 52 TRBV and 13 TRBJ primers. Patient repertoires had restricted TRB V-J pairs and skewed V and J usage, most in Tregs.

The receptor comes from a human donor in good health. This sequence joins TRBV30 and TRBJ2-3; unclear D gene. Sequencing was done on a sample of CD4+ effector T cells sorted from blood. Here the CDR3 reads CAWSGTIRSLPGTDTQYF. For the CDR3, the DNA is TGTGCCTGGAGTGGAACGATACGGTCGCTACCGGGCACAGATACGCAGTATTTT.